This TCR beta chain was identified during a study of blood T cell repertoires in COVID-19. Some clones are missing from TCRdb's copy, which holds only in-frame ones; the method was immunoSEQ multiplex PCR. The table records 140,000 to 150,000 clones, 85% to 90% of them present only once. Germline lookup yields CDR1 MGHRA and CDR2 YSYEKL. The CDR3 loop spans 15 amino acids. The trim removed 5 bases at V and 2 bases at J, leaving 6 bases unmatched. The gene calls are TRBV4-1 and TRBJ2-7; 10 bases are a match to TRBD1. Sequencing was performed on PBMCs or T cells enriched from blood (not recorded which). The receptor was isolated from a man in his sixties who had recovered from COVID-19. In DNA form, the CDR3 reads TGCGCCAGCAGCTCAAGGGACAGGGGTCCCTACGAGCAGTACTTC. It translates to CASSSRDRGPYEQYF.